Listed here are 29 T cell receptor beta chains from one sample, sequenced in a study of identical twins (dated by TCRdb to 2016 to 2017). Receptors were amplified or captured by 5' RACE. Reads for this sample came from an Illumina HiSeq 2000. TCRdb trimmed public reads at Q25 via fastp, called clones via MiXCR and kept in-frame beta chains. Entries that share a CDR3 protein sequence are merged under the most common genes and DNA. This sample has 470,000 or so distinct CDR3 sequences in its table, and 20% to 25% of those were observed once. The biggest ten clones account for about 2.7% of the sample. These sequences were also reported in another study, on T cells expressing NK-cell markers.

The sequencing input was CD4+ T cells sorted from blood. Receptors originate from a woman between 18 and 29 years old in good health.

The CDR3 region is CASTRQGVGGANVLTF. The CDR3 bases are TGTGCCAGCACCCGACAGGGGGTAGGGGGGGCCAACGTCCTGACTTTC. The chain employs TRBV3-1 and TRBJ2-6, with 9 positions matching TRBD1. This CDR3 is 16 amino acids long. Per the germline V gene, CDR1 is LGHDT and CDR2 is YNNKEL (reference sequence). J lost 4 bases, V lost 7 bases, and 8 bases had no gene match.

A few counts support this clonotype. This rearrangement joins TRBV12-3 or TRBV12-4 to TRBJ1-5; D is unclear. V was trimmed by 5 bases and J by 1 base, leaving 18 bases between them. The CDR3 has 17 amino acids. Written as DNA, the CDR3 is TGTGCCAGCAGTCATTCCGGGGATTTGAAAAGCAATCAGCCCCAGCATTTT. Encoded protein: CASSHSGDLKSNQPQHF.

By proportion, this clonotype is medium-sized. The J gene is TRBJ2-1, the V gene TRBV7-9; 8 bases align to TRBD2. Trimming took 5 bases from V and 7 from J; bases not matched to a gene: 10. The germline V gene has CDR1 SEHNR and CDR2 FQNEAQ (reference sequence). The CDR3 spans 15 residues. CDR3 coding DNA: TGTGCCAGCAGCGGGACCGGGACTAGGGTGAATGAGCAGTTCTTC. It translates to CASSGTGTRVNEQFF.

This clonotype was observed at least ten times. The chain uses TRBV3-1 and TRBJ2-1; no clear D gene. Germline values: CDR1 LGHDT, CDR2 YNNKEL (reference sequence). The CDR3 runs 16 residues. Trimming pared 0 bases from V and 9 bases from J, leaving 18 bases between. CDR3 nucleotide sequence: TGTGCCAGCAGCCAAGATCGGGTGCAGGAAGGGATTGAGCAGTTCTTC. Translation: CASSQDRVQEGIEQFF.

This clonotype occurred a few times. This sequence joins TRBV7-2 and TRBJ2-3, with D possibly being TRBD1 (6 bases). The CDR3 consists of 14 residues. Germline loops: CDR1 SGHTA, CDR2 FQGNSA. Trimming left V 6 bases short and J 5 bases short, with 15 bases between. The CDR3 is CASSSSPGVDTQYF. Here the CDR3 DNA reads TGTGCCAGCAGTTCATCTCCAGGGGTAGATACGCAGTATTTT.

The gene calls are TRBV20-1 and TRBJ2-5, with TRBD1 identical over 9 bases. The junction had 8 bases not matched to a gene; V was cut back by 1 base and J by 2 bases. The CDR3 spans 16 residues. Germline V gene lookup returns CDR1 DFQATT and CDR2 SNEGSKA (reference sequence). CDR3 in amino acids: CSARVPGQGLQETQYF. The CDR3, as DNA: TGCAGTGCTAGAGTGCCGGGACAGGGCTTGCAAGAGACCCAGTACTTC.

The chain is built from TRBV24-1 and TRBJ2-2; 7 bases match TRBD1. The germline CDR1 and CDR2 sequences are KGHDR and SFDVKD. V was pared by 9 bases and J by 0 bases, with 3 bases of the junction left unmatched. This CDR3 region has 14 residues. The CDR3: CATGTEANTGELFF. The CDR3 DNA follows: TGTGCCACCGGGACAGAAGCGAACACCGGGGAGCTGTTTTTT.

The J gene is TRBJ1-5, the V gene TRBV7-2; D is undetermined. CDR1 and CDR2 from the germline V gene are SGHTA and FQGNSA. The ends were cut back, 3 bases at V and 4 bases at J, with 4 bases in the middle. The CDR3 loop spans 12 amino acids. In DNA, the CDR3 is TGTGCCAGCAGCTTTTATAATCAGCCCCAGCATTTT. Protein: CASSFYNQPQHF.

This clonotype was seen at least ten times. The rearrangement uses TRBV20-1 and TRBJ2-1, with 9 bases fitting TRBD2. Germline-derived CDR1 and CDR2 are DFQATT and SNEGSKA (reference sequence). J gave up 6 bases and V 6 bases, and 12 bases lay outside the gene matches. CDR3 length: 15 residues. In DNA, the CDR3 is TGCAGTGCCCCTGAAGCGGGAGGACAGATCAATGAGCAGTTCTTC. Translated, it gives CSAPEAGGQINEQFF.

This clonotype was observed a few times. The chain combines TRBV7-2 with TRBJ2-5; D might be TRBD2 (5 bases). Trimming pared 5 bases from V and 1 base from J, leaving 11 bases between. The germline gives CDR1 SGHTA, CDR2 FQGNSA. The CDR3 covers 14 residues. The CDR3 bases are TGTGCCAGCAGCGTCCCCCGGGGCCAAGAGACCCAGTACTTC. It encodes CASSVPRGQETQYF.

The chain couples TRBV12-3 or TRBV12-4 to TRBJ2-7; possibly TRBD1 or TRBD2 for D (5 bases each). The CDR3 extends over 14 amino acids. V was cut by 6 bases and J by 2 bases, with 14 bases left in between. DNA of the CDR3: TGTGCCAGCAGGAAAGACGGGACGACCTACGAGCAGTACTTC. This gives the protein CASRKDGTTYEQYF.

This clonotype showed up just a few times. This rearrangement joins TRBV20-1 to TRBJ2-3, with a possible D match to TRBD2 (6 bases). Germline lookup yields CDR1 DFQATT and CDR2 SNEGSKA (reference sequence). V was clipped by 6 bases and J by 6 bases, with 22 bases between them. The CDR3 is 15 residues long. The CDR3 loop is CSAKLHSGGGDTQYF. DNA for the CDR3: TGCAGTGCCAAATTACATAGCGGAGGTGGGGATACGCAGTATTTT.

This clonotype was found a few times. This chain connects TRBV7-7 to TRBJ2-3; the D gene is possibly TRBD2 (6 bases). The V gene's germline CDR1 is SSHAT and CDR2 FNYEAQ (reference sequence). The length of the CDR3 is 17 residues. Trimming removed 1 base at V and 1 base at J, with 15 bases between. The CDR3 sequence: CASSLGGRDGRTDTQYF. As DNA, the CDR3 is TGTGCCAGCAGCTTAGGTGGGCGGGACGGGCGCACAGATACGCAGTATTTT. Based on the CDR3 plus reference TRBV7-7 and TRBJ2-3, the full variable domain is GAGVSQSPRYKVTKRGQDVTLRCDPISSHATLYWYQQALGQGPEFLTYFNYEAQPDKSGLPSDRFSAERPEGSISTLTIQRTEQRDSAMYRCASSLGGRDGRTDTQYFGPGTRLTVL.

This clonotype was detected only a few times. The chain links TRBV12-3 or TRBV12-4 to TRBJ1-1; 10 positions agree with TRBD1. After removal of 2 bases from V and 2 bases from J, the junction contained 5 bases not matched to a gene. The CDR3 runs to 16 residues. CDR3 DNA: TGTGCCAGCAGTTTACGTGGGACAGGGGTAAACACTGAAGCTTTCTTT. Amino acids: CASSLRGTGVNTEAFF.

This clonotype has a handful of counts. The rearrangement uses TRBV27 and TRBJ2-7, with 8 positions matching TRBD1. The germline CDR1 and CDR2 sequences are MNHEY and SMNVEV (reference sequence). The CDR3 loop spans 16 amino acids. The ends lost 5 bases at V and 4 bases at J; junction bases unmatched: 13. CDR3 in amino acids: CASSADPGQGRYEQYF. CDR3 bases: TGTGCCAGCAGTGCAGACCCCGGACAGGGCCGGTACGAGCAGTACTTC.

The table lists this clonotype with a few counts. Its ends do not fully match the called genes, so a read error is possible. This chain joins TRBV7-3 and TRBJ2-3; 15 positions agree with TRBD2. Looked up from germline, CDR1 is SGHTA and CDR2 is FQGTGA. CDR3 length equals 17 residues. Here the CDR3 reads CASSLTGTSGGKDTQYF. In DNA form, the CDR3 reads TGTGCCAGCAGCCTAACAGGGACTAGCGGGGGGAAAGATACGCAGTATTTT.

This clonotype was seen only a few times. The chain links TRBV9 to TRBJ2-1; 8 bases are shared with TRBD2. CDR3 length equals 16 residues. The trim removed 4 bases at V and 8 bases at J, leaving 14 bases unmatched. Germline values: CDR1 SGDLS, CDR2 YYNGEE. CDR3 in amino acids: CASSRRGGGADYEQFF. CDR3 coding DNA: TGTGCCAGCAGCCGTCGGGGGGGTGGGGCCGATTATGAGCAGTTCTTC.

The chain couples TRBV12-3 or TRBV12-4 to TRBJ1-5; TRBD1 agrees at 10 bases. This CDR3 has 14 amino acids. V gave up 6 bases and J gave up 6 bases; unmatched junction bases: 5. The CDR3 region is CASRPTGGRQPQHF. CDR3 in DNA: TGTGCCAGCAGGCCGACAGGGGGCCGTCAGCCCCAGCATTTT.

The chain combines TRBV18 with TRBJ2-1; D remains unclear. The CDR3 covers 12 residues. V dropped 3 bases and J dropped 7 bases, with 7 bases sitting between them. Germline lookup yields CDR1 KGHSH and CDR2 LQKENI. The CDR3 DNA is TGTGCCAGCTCACCGTGGGCGAATGAGCAGTTCTTC. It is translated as CASSPWANEQFF.

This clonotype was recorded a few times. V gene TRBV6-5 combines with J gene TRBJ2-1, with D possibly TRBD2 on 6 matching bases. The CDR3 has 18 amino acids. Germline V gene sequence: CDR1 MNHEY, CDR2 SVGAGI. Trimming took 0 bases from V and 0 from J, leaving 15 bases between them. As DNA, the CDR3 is TGTGCCAGCAGTTACTCCTCAGCGGGCCCCTACTCCTACAATGAGCAGTTCTTC. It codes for CASSYSSAGPYSYNEQFF.

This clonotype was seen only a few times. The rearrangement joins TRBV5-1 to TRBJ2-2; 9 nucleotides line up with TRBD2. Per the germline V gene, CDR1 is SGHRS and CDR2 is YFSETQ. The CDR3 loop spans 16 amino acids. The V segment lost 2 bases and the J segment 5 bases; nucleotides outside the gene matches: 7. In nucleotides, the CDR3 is TGCGCCAGCAGCTTCGTAGCGGGAGAGGGAACCGGGGAGCTGTTTTTT. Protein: CASSFVAGEGTGELFF.

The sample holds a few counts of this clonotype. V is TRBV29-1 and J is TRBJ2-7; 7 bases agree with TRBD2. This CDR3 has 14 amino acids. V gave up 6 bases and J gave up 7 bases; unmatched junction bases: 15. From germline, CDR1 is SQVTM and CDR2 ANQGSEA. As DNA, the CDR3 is TGCAGCGTCCGGGGTAGTCGGAGCGGGATTGAGCAGTACTTC. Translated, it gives CSVRGSRSGIEQYF.

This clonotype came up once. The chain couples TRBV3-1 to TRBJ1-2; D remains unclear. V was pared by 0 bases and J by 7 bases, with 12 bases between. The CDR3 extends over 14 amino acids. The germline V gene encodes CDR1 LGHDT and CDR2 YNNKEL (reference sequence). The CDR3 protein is CASSQELWLSGYTF. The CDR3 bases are TGTGCCAGCAGCCAAGAATTGTGGCTTTCTGGCTACACCTTC.

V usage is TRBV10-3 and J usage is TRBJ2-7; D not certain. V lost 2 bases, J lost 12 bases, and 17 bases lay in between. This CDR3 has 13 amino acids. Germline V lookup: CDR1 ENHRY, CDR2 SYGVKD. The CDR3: CAISEPSPLHPYF. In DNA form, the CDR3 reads TGTGCCATCAGTGAGCCCAGCCCCCTCCACCCGTACTTC.

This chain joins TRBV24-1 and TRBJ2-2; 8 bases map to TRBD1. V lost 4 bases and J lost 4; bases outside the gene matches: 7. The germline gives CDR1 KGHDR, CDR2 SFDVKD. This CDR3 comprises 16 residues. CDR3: CATSDGRGHVTGELFF. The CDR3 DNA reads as TGTGCCACCAGTGACGGCAGGGGGCACGTCACCGGGGAGCTGTTTTTT.

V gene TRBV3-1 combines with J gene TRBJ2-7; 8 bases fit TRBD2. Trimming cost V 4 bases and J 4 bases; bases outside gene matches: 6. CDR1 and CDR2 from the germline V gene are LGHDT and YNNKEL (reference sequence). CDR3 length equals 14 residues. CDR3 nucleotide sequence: TGTGCCAGCAGCCCAAACGGGGGGGCGTACGAGCAGTACTTC. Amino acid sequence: CASSPNGGAYEQYF.

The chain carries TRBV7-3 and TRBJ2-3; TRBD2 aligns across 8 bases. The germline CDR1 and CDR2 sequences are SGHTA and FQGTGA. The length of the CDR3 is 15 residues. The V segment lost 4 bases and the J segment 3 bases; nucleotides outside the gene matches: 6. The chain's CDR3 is CASSYGGGWTDTQYF. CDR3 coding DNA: TGTGCCAGCAGCTACGGCGGGGGGTGGACAGATACGCAGTATTTT.

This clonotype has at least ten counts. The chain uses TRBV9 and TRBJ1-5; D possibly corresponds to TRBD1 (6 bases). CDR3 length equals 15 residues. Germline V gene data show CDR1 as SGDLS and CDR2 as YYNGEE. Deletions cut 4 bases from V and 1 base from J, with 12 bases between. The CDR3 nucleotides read TGTGCCAGCAGCACAGGGTTTTTGAGCAATCAGCCCCAGCATTTT. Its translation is CASSTGFLSNQPQHF.

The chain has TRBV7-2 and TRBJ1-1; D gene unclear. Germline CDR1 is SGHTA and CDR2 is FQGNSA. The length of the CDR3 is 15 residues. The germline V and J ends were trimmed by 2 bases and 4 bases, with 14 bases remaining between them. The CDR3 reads CASSLRLAGSTEAFF. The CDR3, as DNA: TGTGCCAGCAGCTTACGGTTAGCGGGGAGCACTGAAGCTTTCTTT.